The clone carrying this T cell receptor (beta chain) appeared many times. Its antigen is currently unknown. TCR beta CDR3 sequences were amplified from RNA transcripts. Initially, a first-round RT-PCR of the TCR CDR3 employed the HTBI primer set. TCRdb re-analysed the multiplex PCR reads in MiXCR, keeping a single row per CDR3 protein. The data hold over 650,000 distinct CDR3 sequences, with about 45% observed a single time. The CDR3 contains 13 residues. With V trimmed by 4 bases and J by 7 bases, 4 bases remained unmatched. The V gene's germline CDR1 is SGHTA and CDR2 FQGTGA. Uncontrolled infection, other autoimmune disease, pregnancy or lactation disqualified patients from enrolment. The data belong to a study of T cells in Graves' hyperthyroidism and ophthalmopathy. Findings of the study overall: In validation, the model predicted ophthalmopathy. These predictions came a median approximately 6.5 months before onset. Most thyroid clonotypes expanded above 0.001 appeared in blood too. A 13 V-J signature model discriminated ophthalmopathy versus stable hyperthyroidism.

V gene TRBV7-3 combines with J gene TRBJ1-2, with 9 bases lining up with TRBD1. Sequencing input: peripheral blood or thyroid tissue (not recorded which). The receptor comes from an adult man with Graves' disease, either hyperthyroidism or ophthalmopathy (not recorded which). CDR3 loop: CASSSGTGSGYTF. The CDR3 DNA reads as TGTGCCAGCAGCTCAGGGACAGGGTCTGGCTACACCTTC.